This T cell receptor beta chain was found in a study of graft-versus-host responses after intestinal transplantation. Study in general: Transplants given to recipients were multivisceral, liver-intestinal, or isolated intestinal. The recipients all started with anti-thymocyte globulin induction and then took tacrolimus and steroids for roughly 3 years.

The germline V and J ends were trimmed by 2 bases and 2 bases, with 7 bases remaining between them. Per germline, CDR1 MNHEY and CDR2 SVGAGI. The CDR3 is made up of 15 amino acids. Profiling relied on immunoSEQ multiplex PCR, and the TCRdb table lists in-frame clones only, not all of them. The sample has 50,000 to 55,000 clones, 80% to 90% seen once. Turning to this clone: The antigen is not known.

The chain is built from TRBV6-5 and TRBJ2-6; tentatively, D is TRBD1 (5 bases). Sequenced here: unstimulated CD4+ T cells sorted from spleen or lymph node cells, sampled before transplant. The sequence derives from a human donor who was the organ donor for an intestinal transplant. CDR3 protein: CASSYKGPGANVLTF. CDR3 nucleotide sequence: TGTGCCAGCAGTTACAAGGGGCCTGGGGCCAACGTCCTGACTTTC.